A selection of T cell receptor beta chains follows, all from one sample in a study of shared clonotypes between healthy human individuals. Sequencing used immunoSEQ multiplex PCR; TCRdb keeps in-frame clones, though not all of them. Counted here are roughly 1 million clones, approximately 76% occurring once; the ten biggest clones make up around 1.5%. The sequenced material came from memory CD4+ T cells sorted from blood. The source of these receptors is a man aged 18 to 30 in good health. Both conserved end residues are part of each CDR3. Each record gives: J gene, D gene, V gene, clone size, CDR3 DNA, CDR3 protein. The D gene is left open where the match is weak. Rows give clone size only sometimes, using once, few, many, or a class for an expanded clone.

j_call: TRBJ1-1; d_call: TRBD1; v_call: TRBV4-1; clone_size: .; cdr3_nt: TGCGCCAGCAGCCAGGGACAGAGTTTGAACGCTGAAGCTTTCTTT; cdr3_aa: CASSQGQSLNAEAFF
j_call: TRBJ1-2; d_call: .; v_call: TRBV6-5; clone_size: .; cdr3_nt: TGTGCCAGCAGTTATCTGGGTGCGGGCTACACCTTC; cdr3_aa: CASSYLGAGYTF
j_call: TRBJ1-2; d_call: .; v_call: TRBV19; clone_size: .; cdr3_nt: TGTGCCAGTAGTATGGGGGTCTTATATGGCTACACCTTC; cdr3_aa: CASSMGVLYGYTF
j_call: TRBJ2-2; d_call: TRBD1; v_call: TRBV10-1; clone_size: many; cdr3_nt: TGCGCCAGCAGTGAGTTTGGACAGGGGGACACCGGGGAGCTGTTTTTT; cdr3_aa: CASSEFGQGDTGELFF
j_call: TRBJ1-6; d_call: .; v_call: TRBV6-5; clone_size: .; cdr3_nt: TGTGCCAGCAGTTACGGGGAGTATAATTCACCCCTCCACTTT; cdr3_aa: CASSYGEYNSPLHF
j_call: TRBJ2-1; d_call: .; v_call: TRBV10-3; clone_size: .; cdr3_nt: TGTGCCATCAGTGAGATAGCCGGAACCCTCCAGAACAATGAGCAGTTCTTC; cdr3_aa: CAISEIAGTLQNNEQFF
j_call: TRBJ1-6; d_call: .; v_call: TRBV5-1; clone_size: .; cdr3_nt: TGCGCCAGCAGCTTTGGAATAAATTCACCCCTCCACTTT; cdr3_aa: CASSFGINSPLHF
j_call: TRBJ2-4; d_call: .; v_call: TRBV7-2; clone_size: .; cdr3_nt: TGTGCCAGCAGCGTTGAAAACATTCAGTACTTC; cdr3_aa: CASSVENIQYF
j_call: TRBJ2-5; d_call: .; v_call: TRBV7-2; clone_size: .; cdr3_nt: TGTGCCAGCAGCTTCACTATAGGGGAGACCCAGTACTTC; cdr3_aa: CASSFTIGETQYF
j_call: TRBJ2-3; d_call: TRBD2; v_call: TRBV5-1; clone_size: few; cdr3_nt: TGCGCCAGCAGCACCGGACGGGGGGGCGGCACAGATACGCAGTATTTT; cdr3_aa: CASSTGRGGGTDTQYF
j_call: TRBJ1-3; d_call: .; v_call: TRBV18; clone_size: .; cdr3_nt: TGTGCCAGCTCACCACCTGGGAGTCGGGGAAACACCATATATTTT; cdr3_aa: CASSPPGSRGNTIYF
j_call: TRBJ1-4; d_call: .; v_call: TRBV5-1; clone_size: .; cdr3_nt: TGCGCCAGCAGCTTGGCCGGGGGGTCTGATGAAAAACTGTTTTTT; cdr3_aa: CASSLAGGSDEKLFF
j_call: TRBJ2-2; d_call: TRBD1; v_call: TRBV2; clone_size: .; cdr3_nt: TGTGCCAGCAGAACCCGGGACAGGGACACCGGGGAGCTGTTTTTT; cdr3_aa: CASRTRDRDTGELFF
j_call: TRBJ2-3; d_call: TRBD2; v_call: TRBV5-1; clone_size: .; cdr3_nt: TGCGCCAGCAGCTTGAATGGAGCGGGACCTAGCACAGATACGCAGTATTTT; cdr3_aa: CASSLNGAGPSTDTQYF
j_call: TRBJ2-2; d_call: .; v_call: TRBV28; clone_size: .; cdr3_nt: TGTGCCAGCAGTTTAACGGGGGCCGGGGAGCTGTTTTTT; cdr3_aa: CASSLTGAGELFF
j_call: TRBJ2-2; d_call: .; v_call: TRBV7-7; clone_size: .; cdr3_nt: TGTGCTACCACTACAGGGAACACCGGGGAGCTGTTTTTT; cdr3_aa: CATTTGNTGELFF
j_call: TRBJ2-2; d_call: TRBD1; v_call: TRBV5-1; clone_size: .; cdr3_nt: TGCGCCAGCAGGGACCGGACAGGGGGGACCGGGGAGCTGTTTTTT; cdr3_aa: CASRDRTGGTGELFF
j_call: TRBJ2-3; d_call: TRBD1; v_call: TRBV10-3; clone_size: .; cdr3_nt: TGTGCCACCAGCATGGGACAGCCTACAGATACGCAGTATTTT; cdr3_aa: CATSMGQPTDTQYF
j_call: TRBJ1-2; d_call: .; v_call: TRBV29-1; clone_size: .; cdr3_nt: TGCAGCGTTGAGTCTGGGTTTGGGTCCTATGGCTACACCTTC; cdr3_aa: CSVESGFGSYGYTF
j_call: TRBJ2-5; d_call: .; v_call: TRBV6-1; clone_size: .; cdr3_nt: TGTGCCAGCAGTGTCGGGGCAGCTGCGTACCAAGAGACCCAGTACTTC; cdr3_aa: CASSVGAAAYQETQYF
j_call: TRBJ2-2; d_call: .; v_call: TRBV5-1; clone_size: .; cdr3_nt: TGCGCCAGCACCGCCAGGGTCGACACCGGGGAGCTGTTTTTT; cdr3_aa: CASTARVDTGELFF
j_call: TRBJ2-7; d_call: TRBD1; v_call: TRBV2; clone_size: .; cdr3_nt: TGTGCCAGCAGTGCGGACAGGGGAATTTACGAGCAGTACTTC; cdr3_aa: CASSADRGIYEQYF
j_call: TRBJ2-2; d_call: .; v_call: TRBV19; clone_size: .; cdr3_nt: TGTGCCAGTAAGCCCCTGGGGGCGGGAGCAGCCGGGGAGCTGTTTTTT; cdr3_aa: CASKPLGAGAAGELFF
j_call: TRBJ2-6; d_call: .; v_call: TRBV7-9; clone_size: .; cdr3_nt: TGTGCCAGCAGGCAGAGCTCTGGGGCCAACGTCCTGACTTTC; cdr3_aa: CASRQSSGANVLTF
j_call: TRBJ2-5; d_call: TRBD2; v_call: TRBV4-1; clone_size: .; cdr3_nt: TGCGCCAGCAGTAGAGGGGAGGGGAGCCAAGAGACCCAGTACTTC; cdr3_aa: CASSRGEGSQETQYF
j_call: TRBJ2-7; d_call: TRBD2; v_call: TRBV7-2; clone_size: .; cdr3_nt: TGTGCCAGCAGCCCAACCGTGGGACTAGCATTTCCGCAGTACTTC; cdr3_aa: CASSPTVGLAFPQYF
j_call: TRBJ2-7; d_call: .; v_call: TRBV18; clone_size: .; cdr3_nt: TGTGCCAGCTCACCGGGGGGAATGGACGAGCAGTACTTC; cdr3_aa: CASSPGGMDEQYF
j_call: TRBJ1-2; d_call: .; v_call: TRBV5-5; clone_size: .; cdr3_nt: TGTGCCAGCAGCTTGGCGGGGCAGGGTGCGTTTGGCTACACCTTC; cdr3_aa: CASSLAGQGAFGYTF
j_call: TRBJ1-2; d_call: .; v_call: TRBV6-1; clone_size: .; cdr3_nt: TGTGCCAGCAGTGAATCCCGGACAGCCTACTATGGCTACACCTTC; cdr3_aa: CASSESRTAYYGYTF
j_call: TRBJ2-3; d_call: TRBD1; v_call: TRBV7-2; clone_size: .; cdr3_nt: TGTGCCAGCACCAACCCAGGGACAGGGCCGGGTACGCAGTATTTT; cdr3_aa: CASTNPGTGPGTQYF
j_call: TRBJ2-1; d_call: .; v_call: TRBV6-6; clone_size: .; cdr3_nt: TGTGCCAGCAACTATATCGGTGAGCAGTTCTTC; cdr3_aa: CASNYIGEQFF
j_call: TRBJ2-7; d_call: TRBD2; v_call: TRBV27; clone_size: .; cdr3_nt: TGTGCCAGCAGTTCGGTGGGCGGGAGGGCCGGCGAGCAGTACTTC; cdr3_aa: CASSSVGGRAGEQYF
j_call: TRBJ2-1; d_call: TRBD2; v_call: TRBV5-1; clone_size: .; cdr3_nt: TGCGCCAGCACCGCGACTAGCGGGGTGGGTGAGCAGTTCTTC; cdr3_aa: CASTATSGVGEQFF
j_call: TRBJ2-7; d_call: .; v_call: TRBV18; clone_size: .; cdr3_nt: TGTGCCAGCTCACCTCATCCGACAGCCTCCTACGAGCAGTACTTC; cdr3_aa: CASSPHPTASYEQYF
j_call: TRBJ2-1; d_call: .; v_call: TRBV5-1; clone_size: .; cdr3_nt: TGCGCCAGCAGCTTGGCTCAGGGGAGGGATGAGCAGTTCTTC; cdr3_aa: CASSLAQGRDEQFF
j_call: TRBJ1-2; d_call: TRBD1; v_call: TRBV29-1; clone_size: .; cdr3_nt: TGCAGCGTTGACAGGGGGCTCGGAAGCTATGGCTACACCTTC; cdr3_aa: CSVDRGLGSYGYTF
j_call: TRBJ2-5; d_call: .; v_call: TRBV7-9; clone_size: .; cdr3_nt: TGTGCCGCCGGGTCTCGGGGTGAGTCGGAGACCCAGTACTTC; cdr3_aa: CAAGSRGESETQYF
j_call: TRBJ2-6; d_call: .; v_call: TRBV19; clone_size: .; cdr3_nt: TGTGCCAGTACGGGGGACAGAGCTGGGGCCAACGTCCTGACTTTC; cdr3_aa: CASTGDRAGANVLTF
j_call: TRBJ2-7; d_call: .; v_call: TRBV20-1; clone_size: once; cdr3_nt: TGCAGTGCTGACGCCCCCTACGAGCAGTACTTC; cdr3_aa: CSADAPYEQYF
j_call: TRBJ2-2; d_call: .; v_call: TRBV5-1; clone_size: few; cdr3_nt: TGCGCCAGCAGCTTGTTTCTAGCCGACACCGGGGAGCTGTTTTTT; cdr3_aa: CASSLFLADTGELFF
j_call: TRBJ2-4; d_call: .; v_call: TRBV29-1; clone_size: once; cdr3_nt: TGCAGCGTTGAAAGGGGCCTATCAAACATTCAGTACTTC; cdr3_aa: CSVERGLSNIQYF
j_call: TRBJ1-4; d_call: .; v_call: TRBV2; clone_size: .; cdr3_nt: TGTGCCAGCAGTGTGGCTACCCAGTATGAAAAACTGTTTTTT; cdr3_aa: CASSVATQYEKLFF
j_call: TRBJ2-5; d_call: TRBD1; v_call: TRBV4-3; clone_size: .; cdr3_nt: TGCGCCAGCAGCCAACGTTCCAGGGGGCAGACCCAGTACTTC; cdr3_aa: CASSQRSRGQTQYF
j_call: TRBJ1-2; d_call: .; v_call: TRBV7-2; clone_size: few; cdr3_nt: TGTGCCAGCAGCGCCCGCGGGGGGTCCTATGGCTACACCTTC; cdr3_aa: CASSARGGSYGYTF
j_call: TRBJ1-2; d_call: .; v_call: TRBV6-1; clone_size: .; cdr3_nt: TGTGCCAGCAGTGAAAGAATCCAGGGAGGCGGCTACACCTTC; cdr3_aa: CASSERIQGGGYTF
j_call: TRBJ2-4; d_call: .; v_call: TRBV6-1; clone_size: .; cdr3_nt: TGTGCCAGCAGCGACCCGGGGCTAGCCAAAAACATTCAGTACTTC; cdr3_aa: CASSDPGLAKNIQYF